The 28 T cell receptor beta chains in this list originate from one sample, sequenced in a study of T cell responses to AZD1222 COVID-19 vaccine. Profiling relied on immunoSEQ multiplex PCR, and the TCRdb table lists in-frame clones only, not all of them. The data show roughly 150,000 clones, with approximately 94% seen just once and roughly 5.5% held by the top ten. Sequenced material: peripheral blood, taken 28 days after the second AZD1222 dose. These receptors originate from an adult who received the AZD1222 COVID-19 vaccine.

The chain couples TRBV4-2 to TRBJ1-1, with a weak D call TRBD1 (5 bases). Trimming cost V 2 bases and J 6 bases, with 13 bases left between them. The CDR3 has 14 residues. In germline, CDR1 is LGHNA, CDR2 YNFKEQ. The CDR3: CASSQPRDAAEAFF. DNA of the CDR3: TGTGCCAGCAGCCAACCGCGGGACGCGGCTGAAGCTTTCTTT.

The chain couples TRBV7-8 to TRBJ1-5; TRBD1 matches at 7 bases. The germline gives CDR1 SGHVS, CDR2 FQNEAQ. The CDR3 totals 16 residues. Trimming removed 1 base from V and 1 base from J; junction bases left unmatched: 4. The CDR3 region is CASSLVGGSSNQPQHF. The CDR3 coding sequence is TGTGCCAGCAGCTTAGTAGGGGGCTCAAGCAATCAGCCCCAGCATTTT.

The chain carries TRBV12-3 or TRBV12-4 and TRBJ2-7, with TRBD2 matching 7 bases. The V and J ends lost 2 bases and 7 bases, in that order; junction bases with no gene match: 5. The CDR3 totals 13 residues. Written as DNA, the CDR3 is TGTGCCAGCAGTTTACGGGAGGTGAGGGAGCAGTACTTC. It specifies CASSLREVREQYF.

The chain employs TRBV27 and TRBJ2-6; 12 positions match TRBD2. Germline CDR1 and CDR2: MNHEY and SMNVEV (reference sequence). With 1 base clipped from V and 2 bases from J, the junction kept 6 bases outside the gene matches. The CDR3 contains 19 residues. CDR3 region: CASSLYASGRAAGANVLTF. As DNA, the CDR3 is TGTGCCAGCAGTTTATACGCTAGCGGGAGGGCGGCTGGGGCCAACGTCCTGACTTTC.

This clone was observed a handful of times. V and J are TRBV5-1 and TRBJ2-7; 9 bases are shared with TRBD2. CDR3 length: 15 residues. Trimming took 0 bases from V and 1 from J; bases not matched to a gene: 2. Germline assignment: CDR1 SGHRS and CDR2 YFSETQ. CDR3 DNA sequence: TGCGCCAGCAGCTTGGTCCTAGCGGGATCCTACGAGCAGTACTTC. Protein: CASSLVLAGSYEQYF.

This clone was seen once. This chain links TRBV6-5 with TRBJ2-2; 10 bases map to TRBD1. This CDR3 region has 14 residues. Trimming at V came to 8 bases and at J to 7 bases, leaving 7 bases not matched to a gene. Per germline, CDR1 MNHEY and CDR2 SVGAGI. The CDR3 sequence is CASVPDRGNGELFF. The CDR3 nucleotides are TGTGCCAGCGTTCCGGACAGGGGGAACGGGGAGCTGTTTTTT.

As DNA, the CDR3 is TGTGCCACCAGTGATTTAGAAGGAAGGGACAGGGGCGCCGGGGAGCTGTTTTTT. It encodes CATSDLEGRDRGAGELFF. This chain uses TRBV24-1 with TRBJ2-2; 10 nucleotides align to TRBD1. Germline CDR1 reads KGHDR; CDR2 reads SFDVKD. The CDR3 covers 18 residues. V trimming: 1 base; J trimming: 6 bases; junction bases outside the gene matches: 10.

This chain connects TRBV18 to TRBJ2-3; TRBD1 agrees at 9 bases. The J segment lost 0 bases and the V segment lost 2 bases, leaving 6 bases of the junction unmatched. Per the germline V gene, CDR1 is KGHSH and CDR2 is LQKENI. The CDR3 consists of 17 residues. The CDR3 loop reads CASSPTGGGGSTDTQYF. CDR3 DNA: TGTGCCAGCTCACCAACAGGGGGCGGAGGTAGCACAGATACGCAGTATTTT.

The chain carries TRBV9 and TRBJ1-6; D uncertain. The V and J ends lost 0 bases and 8 bases respectively, with 12 bases between them. The CDR3 is made up of 15 amino acids. The V gene's germline CDR1 is SGDLS and CDR2 YYNGEE. In DNA form, the CDR3 reads TGTGCCAGCAGCGTAGTGGGGAAATTGGATTCACCCCTCCACTTT. Amino acids: CASSVVGKLDSPLHF.

V and J are TRBV6-6 and TRBJ2-5; 8 bases agree with TRBD2. Germline CDR1 MNHNY, CDR2 SVGAGI (reference sequence). The CDR3 contains 13 residues. V lost 10 bases, J lost 2 bases, and 6 bases stayed unmatched. The CDR3, as DNA: TGTGCCACCCAACGGGGGGGGCAAGAGACCCAGTACTTC. It encodes CATQRGGQETQYF.

The chain links TRBV5-6 to TRBJ2-7, with D maybe TRBD2 (7 bases). This CDR3 is 14 amino acids long. The V end was cut by 3 bases, the J end by 2 bases, with 12 bases between. The germline gives CDR1 SGHDT, CDR2 YYEEEE. CDR3 in amino acids: CASSWEGGAYEQYF. Written as DNA, the CDR3 is TGTGCCAGCAGCTGGGAGGGGGGCGCCTACGAGCAGTACTTC.

The rearrangement uses TRBV19 and TRBJ2-6; D ambiguous. The V and J ends lost 6 bases and 2 bases respectively, with 5 bases between them. Germline V gene lookup returns CDR1 LNHDA and CDR2 SQIVND (reference sequence). The CDR3 has 13 amino acids. The chain's CDR3 is CASRKAGANVLTF. CDR3 coding DNA: TGTGCCAGTAGGAAAGCTGGGGCCAACGTCCTGACTTTC. The full variable domain, its missing parts supplied by reference TRBV19 and TRBJ2-6, is DGGITQSPKYLFRKEGQNVTLSCEQNLNHDAMYWYRQDPGQGLRLIYYSQIVNDFQKGDIAEGYSVSREKKESFPLTVTSAQKNPTAFYLCASRKAGANVLTFGAGSRLTVL.

The chain recombines TRBV29-1 with TRBJ2-1, with 8 positions matching TRBD2. V dropped 4 bases and J dropped 1; count of bases not matched to a gene: 12. Per the germline V gene, CDR1 is SQVTM and CDR2 is ANQGSEA. The CDR3 is 17 amino acids. The CDR3 sequence: CSVVSWGSGESYNEQFF. CDR3 sequence (DNA): TGCAGCGTTGTATCTTGGGGTAGCGGGGAGTCCTACAATGAGCAGTTCTTC.

The J gene is TRBJ1-1, the V gene TRBV18; D not resolved. The CDR3 extends over 15 amino acids. Germline CDR1 is KGHSH and CDR2 is LQKENI. Trimming pared 0 bases from V and 1 base from J, leaving 9 bases between. The CDR3 loop is CASSPPVGANTEAFF. The CDR3 region has the DNA TGTGCCAGCTCACCACCGGTCGGAGCGAACACTGAAGCTTTCTTT.

The chain recombines TRBV29-1 with TRBJ2-3, with TRBD2 as a possible D gene (5 bases). Trimming pared 2 bases from V and 4 bases from J, leaving 13 bases between. The CDR3 has 14 residues. Looked up from germline, CDR1 is SQVTM and CDR2 is ANQGSEA. The CDR3 DNA follows: TGCAGCGTTGAAAAGGGAGCGGACGCAGATACGCAGTATTTT. It is translated as CSVEKGADADTQYF.

The J gene is TRBJ2-7, the V gene TRBV6-2 or TRBV6-3; tentative D call: TRBD2 (5 bases). Germline V gene data show CDR1 as MNHEY and CDR2 as SVGEGT. V was clipped by 1 base and J by 3 bases, with 7 bases between them. The CDR3 extends over 13 amino acids. CDR3 loop: CASSYYSDYEQYF. The CDR3 coding sequence is TGTGCCAGCAGTTACTATAGCGACTACGAGCAGTACTTC.

The chain links TRBV6-5 to TRBJ2-7; D gene uncertain. This CDR3 is 13 amino acids long. V was cut by 10 bases and J by 6 bases, with 19 bases left in between. CDR1 is MNHEY, CDR2 SVGAGI, per germline. The CDR3 region is CATCRGSVAEQYF. As DNA, the CDR3 is TGTGCCACCTGCCGCGGTTCGGTCGCCGAGCAGTACTTC.

This chain joins TRBV6-4 and TRBJ1-6; 10 nucleotides agree with TRBD1. In germline, CDR1 is MRHNA, CDR2 SNTAGT. V was pared by 2 bases and J by 7 bases, with 2 bases of the junction left unmatched. This CDR3 region has 15 residues. The CDR3 protein is CASSDRGQGNSPLHF. In DNA, the CDR3 is TGTGCCAGCAGTGACCGGGGACAGGGGAATTCACCCCTCCACTTT.

The DNA for the CDR3 is TGTGCCAGCAGCTTGATAACTAATGAAAAACTGTTTTTT. Amino acids: CASSLITNEKLFF. The chain recombines TRBV5-5 with TRBJ1-4, with unresolved D. Trimming pared 1 base from V and 1 base from J, leaving 2 bases between. In germline, CDR1 is SGHKS, CDR2 YYEKEE (reference sequence). The CDR3 has 13 residues.

In this sample, this clone turned up once. The gene calls are TRBV19 and TRBJ2-2; 12 bases are a match to TRBD1. Germline V gene lookup returns CDR1 LNHDA and CDR2 SQIVND (reference sequence). The CDR3 is made up of 15 amino acids. The ends lost 6 bases at V and 6 bases at J; junction bases unmatched: 5. This CDR3 is CASRPGQGAPGELFF. The CDR3 nucleotides are TGTGCCAGTAGGCCGGGACAGGGGGCGCCCGGGGAGCTGTTTTTT.

The V and J genes are TRBV15 and TRBJ1-5; D perhaps matches TRBD1 (6 bases). Trimming took 4 bases from V and 4 from J, leaving 14 bases between them. The CDR3 is 15 residues long. CDR1 is LNHNV and CDR2 is YYDKDF in the germline V gene (reference sequence). The CDR3 region has the DNA TGTGCCACCAGCATCGTACAGGGTACAAATCAGCCCCAGCATTTT. Translation gives CATSIVQGTNQPQHF.

CDR3 nucleotides: TGTGCCAGCACCAGGGGAGTAGGCTACACCTTC. It translates to CASTRGVGYTF. This chain links TRBV12-3 or TRBV12-4 with TRBJ1-2; perhaps TRBD1 as D (6 bases). This CDR3 comprises 11 residues. V was pared by 7 bases and J by 8 bases, with 11 bases between.

The V gene is TRBV27, the J gene TRBJ1-1; TRBD1 matches 12 bases. Germline lookup yields CDR1 MNHEY and CDR2 SMNVEV (reference sequence). J gave up 11 bases and V 4 bases, and 11 bases lay outside the gene matches. The CDR3 runs to 15 residues. The CDR3 region is CASSSPRDRGRWAFF. In nucleotides, the CDR3 is TGTGCCAGCAGTTCCCCTCGGGACAGGGGGCGATGGGCTTTCTTT.

V is TRBV29-1 and J is TRBJ2-5, with D tentatively TRBD2 (5 bases). V was cut by 3 bases and J by 4 bases, with 12 bases left in between. Looked up from germline, CDR1 is SQVTM and CDR2 is ANQGSEA. This CDR3 spans 13 amino acids. The CDR3 region is CSVESSGGETQYF. The CDR3 coding sequence is TGCAGCGTTGAGTCTAGTGGAGGAGAGACCCAGTACTTC.

This chain uses TRBV4-2 with TRBJ2-7; 9 bases agree with TRBD1. CDR1 and CDR2 (germline): LGHNA, YNFKEQ. Trimming cost V 4 bases and J 2 bases; bases outside gene matches: 6. This CDR3 comprises 15 residues. The CDR3 coding sequence is TGTGCCAGCAGCCCGGGACAGGGAGCCCCCTACGAGCAGTACTTC. As protein: CASSPGQGAPYEQYF.

The chain employs TRBV9 and TRBJ2-3, with TRBD2 matching over 7 bases. After removal of 5 bases from V and 4 bases from J, the junction contained 28 bases not matched to a gene. CDR1 is SGDLS and CDR2 is YYNGEE in the germline V gene. This CDR3 is built from 21 residues. In DNA, the CDR3 is TGTGCCAGCAGTGCGGGCTTTACCACGGGGTCGAGCGGAGGGAGGGCAGATACGCAGTATTTT. Protein: CASSAGFTTGSSGGRADTQYF.

The rearrangement uses TRBV27 and TRBJ2-1; TRBD2 is a possible D gene (5 bases). V dropped 3 bases and J dropped 8 bases, with 11 bases sitting between them. Germline-derived CDR1 and CDR2 are MNHEY and SMNVEV (reference sequence). This CDR3 is built from 13 residues. The CDR3 bases are TGTGCCAGCAGTTTGGACTGGGTGGATGAGCAGTTCTTC. Encoded protein: CASSLDWVDEQFF.

The chain uses TRBV19 and TRBJ1-2, with D uncertain. Trimming left V 6 bases short and J 5 bases short, with 19 bases between. The CDR3 totals 15 residues. The V gene's germline CDR1 is LNHDA and CDR2 SQIVND (reference sequence). The CDR3 DNA sequence: TGTGCCAGTAGCTACCAGCACAGCCTGGGGTATGGCTACACCTTC. Translation gives CASSYQHSLGYGYTF.